The rows below give T cell receptor beta chains drawn from one sample of a study of beta chain features in type 1 diabetes. Clones were read by immunoSEQ multiplex PCR, and TCRdb kept only the in-frame ones, dropping some. The sample consists of fewer than 900,000 clones, under 20% of them appearing once. Sequenced sample: naive CD4+ T cells from blood. All receptors come from a woman under 30 in good health. Each CDR3 is given with its conserved first and last residue. The order of the fields is clone size, J gene, V gene, D gene, CDR3 protein, CDR3 DNA. D genes are given only for firm matches. Expanded clones get a size class; other rows say once, few or many, or leave the size out.

clone size: .; J gene: TRBJ2-7; V gene: TRBV4-2; D gene: .; CDR3 protein: CASSQDLSRASYEQYF; CDR3 DNA: TGTGCCAGCAGCCAAGATCTGAGCAGGGCCTCCTACGAGCAGTACTTC
clone size: .; J gene: TRBJ2-1; V gene: TRBV27; D gene: TRBD2; CDR3 protein: CASSALGGREYNEQFF; CDR3 DNA: TGTGCCAGCAGTGCCCTGGGCGGGCGGGAGTACAATGAGCAGTTCTTC
clone size: few; J gene: TRBJ2-7; V gene: TRBV5-1; D gene: .; CDR3 protein: CASSSGQRRAGWLEQYF; CDR3 DNA: TGCGCCAGCAGCTCGGGCCAACGACGGGCAGGGTGGCTCGAGCAGTACTTC
clone size: few; J gene: TRBJ2-2; V gene: TRBV5-1; D gene: .; CDR3 protein: CASSLVETGELFF; CDR3 DNA: TGCGCCAGCAGCTTGGTTGAGACCGGGGAGCTGTTTTTT
clone size: few; J gene: TRBJ1-2; V gene: TRBV9; D gene: TRBD1; CDR3 protein: CASSVAATGGIRSGYYGYTF; CDR3 DNA: TGTGCCAGCAGCGTAGCGGCGACAGGGGGAATAAGGTCGGGTTACTATGGCTACACCTTC
clone size: few; J gene: TRBJ2-2; V gene: TRBV23-1; D gene: TRBD1; CDR3 protein: CASSGTGSLLDTGELFF; CDR3 DNA: TGCGCCAGCAGCGGGACAGGGAGTTTATTGGACACCGGGGAGCTGTTTTTT
clone size: .; J gene: TRBJ1-1; V gene: TRBV5-1; D gene: .; CDR3 protein: CASSEGRTSYNTEAFF; CDR3 DNA: TGCGCCAGCAGCGAGGGACGGACCTCATATAACACTGAAGCTTTCTTT
clone size: .; J gene: TRBJ2-1; V gene: TRBV29-1; D gene: .; CDR3 protein: CSVLRQEQFF; CDR3 DNA: TGCAGCGTTCTCCGCCAGGAGCAGTTCTTC
clone size: few; J gene: TRBJ1-4; V gene: TRBV7-3; D gene: .; CDR3 protein: CASSLTAGPNEKLFF; CDR3 DNA: TGTGCCAGCAGCTTAACGGCAGGGCCTAATGAAAAACTGTTTTTT
clone size: few; J gene: TRBJ1-1; V gene: TRBV27; D gene: .; CDR3 protein: CASSPPTGLGLNTEAFF; CDR3 DNA: TGTGCCAGCAGTCCCCCTACGGGATTGGGGTTGAATACTGAAGCTTTCTTT
clone size: few; J gene: TRBJ1-5; V gene: TRBV6-6; D gene: TRBD1; CDR3 protein: CASTFFTGDSNQPQHF; CDR3 DNA: TGTGCCAGCACCTTTTTTACAGGGGATAGCAATCAGCCCCAGCATTTT
clone size: few; J gene: TRBJ2-1; V gene: TRBV6-6; D gene: TRBD1; CDR3 protein: CASSYGTGSYNEQFF; CDR3 DNA: TGTGCCAGCAGTTACGGGACAGGCTCCTACAATGAGCAGTTCTTC
clone size: .; J gene: TRBJ1-2; V gene: TRBV7-2; D gene: .; CDR3 protein: CASSLGQENYGYTF; CDR3 DNA: TGTGCCAGCAGCTTAGGACAGGAGAACTATGGCTACACCTTC
clone size: few; J gene: TRBJ2-1; V gene: TRBV6-5; D gene: TRBD2; CDR3 protein: CASTNGVAGGYEQFF; CDR3 DNA: TGTGCCAGCACCAACGGAGTAGCGGGAGGGTATGAGCAGTTCTTC
clone size: .; J gene: TRBJ2-2; V gene: TRBV5-1; D gene: .; CDR3 protein: CASSFFDPYTGELFF; CDR3 DNA: TGCGCCAGCAGCTTCTTTGACCCGTACACCGGGGAGCTGTTTTTT
clone size: .; J gene: TRBJ2-5; V gene: TRBV7-3; D gene: TRBD1; CDR3 protein: CASSLGDSRQETQYF; CDR3 DNA: TGTGCCAGCAGCTTAGGGGACAGTCGACAAGAGACCCAGTACTTC
clone size: few; J gene: TRBJ2-2; V gene: TRBV5-1; D gene: .; CDR3 protein: CASRFAGSIGELFF; CDR3 DNA: TGCGCCAGCAGGTTTGCGGGATCGATCGGGGAGCTGTTTTTT
clone size: .; J gene: TRBJ2-3; V gene: TRBV7-8; D gene: TRBD1; CDR3 protein: CASGTRGSTSTDTQYF; CDR3 DNA: TGTGCCAGCGGAACCAGGGGGTCCACTAGCACAGATACGCAGTATTTT
clone size: .; J gene: TRBJ2-5; V gene: TRBV6-5; D gene: .; CDR3 protein: CASSVQETQYF; CDR3 DNA: TGTGCCAGCTCCGTACAAGAGACCCAGTACTTC
clone size: .; J gene: TRBJ2-7; V gene: TRBV6-6; D gene: .; CDR3 protein: CASSRDSQYEQYF; CDR3 DNA: TGTGCCAGCAGCAGAGACAGCCAGTACGAGCAGTACTTC
clone size: .; J gene: TRBJ2-6; V gene: TRBV6-6; D gene: .; CDR3 protein: CASSGSSGANVLTF; CDR3 DNA: TGTGCCAGCAGTGGGTCGTCTGGGGCCAACGTCCTGACTTTC
clone size: .; J gene: TRBJ1-1; V gene: TRBV5-4; D gene: .; CDR3 protein: CASSQGGTVNTEAFF; CDR3 DNA: TGCGCCAGCAGCCAAGGCGGTACAGTGAACACTGAAGCTTTCTTT
clone size: .; J gene: TRBJ2-2; V gene: TRBV5-1; D gene: .; CDR3 protein: CASSMTANTGELFF; CDR3 DNA: TGCGCCAGCAGCATGACAGCGAACACCGGGGAGCTGTTTTTT
clone size: .; J gene: TRBJ2-1; V gene: TRBV7-3; D gene: TRBD2; CDR3 protein: CASSLRPTSGRAYEQFF; CDR3 DNA: TGTGCCAGCAGCTTACGCCCGACTAGCGGGAGGGCCTATGAGCAGTTCTTC
clone size: few; J gene: TRBJ2-5; V gene: TRBV5-8; D gene: .; CDR3 protein: CASSLGVFATEETQYF; CDR3 DNA: TGTGCCAGCAGCTTGGGCGTCTTTGCGACAGAAGAGACCCAGTACTTC
clone size: few; J gene: TRBJ2-5; V gene: TRBV20-1; D gene: .; CDR3 protein: CSAIRVETQYF; CDR3 DNA: TGCAGTGCTATCAGGGTTGAGACCCAGTACTTC
clone size: few; J gene: TRBJ2-1; V gene: TRBV9; D gene: .; CDR3 protein: CASSPSWTLSSYNEQFF; CDR3 DNA: TGTGCCAGCAGCCCCTCCTGGACCCTGAGCTCCTACAATGAGCAGTTCTTC
clone size: .; J gene: TRBJ2-3; V gene: TRBV28; D gene: .; CDR3 protein: CASTPSPEDTQYF; CDR3 DNA: TGTGCCAGCACCCCTAGCCCCGAGGATACGCAGTATTTT
clone size: .; J gene: TRBJ2-1; V gene: TRBV4-3; D gene: .; CDR3 protein: CASSPGLSKGLEQFF; CDR3 DNA: TGCGCCAGCAGCCCGGGACTTAGCAAAGGTCTTGAGCAGTTCTTC
clone size: .; J gene: TRBJ2-3; V gene: TRBV5-1; D gene: TRBD1; CDR3 protein: CASSQQGVKGDTQYF; CDR3 DNA: TGCGCCAGCAGCCAACAGGGGGTTAAAGGAGATACGCAGTATTTT
clone size: few; J gene: TRBJ2-4; V gene: TRBV27; D gene: TRBD2; CDR3 protein: CASSLTSGSDIQYF; CDR3 DNA: TGTGCCAGCAGTTTAACTAGCGGGAGTGACATTCAGTACTTC
clone size: .; J gene: TRBJ2-7; V gene: TRBV18; D gene: .; CDR3 protein: CASSPLTGTYEQYF; CDR3 DNA: TGTGCCAGCTCACCACTGACGGGTACCTACGAGCAGTACTTC